This T cell receptor (beta chain) came from a study of CD8+ T cells in alopecia areata. Background on the study: Those treated were given oral tofacitinib at 5 to 10 mg twice daily. Dosing with tofacitinib proceeded for 6 to 18 months, followed by 6 months off drug. Regarding the study as a whole: Lesional tissue from the scalp (especially in alopecia totalis/universalis) showed higher clonality than normal scalp.

Obtained from alopecia areata patients were lesional scalp punch biopsies along with peripheral blood. Investigators isolated RNA and reverse transcribed it into cDNA to act as the sequencing template. Generated by immunoSEQ multiplex PCR, the TCRdb table keeps only in-frame clones and is missing some. The sample lists 150,000 or so clones; about 50% were seen once. Per germline, CDR1 MRHNA and CDR2 SNTAGT. V was clipped by 8 bases and J by 5 bases; unmatched bases: 6. The CDR3 contains 13 residues. As for this clone: What it recognizes is unknown.

The chain recombines TRBV6-4 with TRBJ2-1; 7 bases agree with TRBD2. This sequence was found in a human donor with alopecia areata. The sample was CD8+ T cells sorted from blood, taken at week 0. The CDR3 here is CASGSGADNEQFF. The CDR3 DNA follows: TGTGCCAGCGGCAGCGGGGCCGACAATGAGCAGTTCTTC.